These 6 T cell receptor beta chains came from one sample sequenced in a study of cytomegalovirus exposure and HLA in healthy donors. PCR employed 60 Vbeta and 13 Jbeta primers. Assay used: immunoSEQ multiplex PCR; TCRdb lists only in-frame clones, some missing. This sample yields around 130,000 clones, of which 7% to 9.5% are seen a single time; approximately 6.4% belongs to the top ten. The sample taken for sequencing was PBMCs. Source of these receptors: a woman in her 40s in good health and CMV-seropositive.

This clone showed up just a few times. CDR3 loop: CASSSTSGDEQYF. CDR3 nucleotide sequence: TGTGCCAGCAGCTCGACTAGCGGGGACGAGCAGTACTTC. The J gene is TRBJ2-7, the V gene TRBV6-1; TRBD2 aligns across 11 bases. The CDR3 is made up of 13 amino acids. Germline V gene lookup returns CDR1 MNHNS and CDR2 SASEGT. V shed 6 bases and J 5 bases; nucleotides not matched to a gene: 3.

Only a few counts were recorded for this clone. V and J are TRBV6-6 and TRBJ1-2; D may be TRBD1 (5 bases). Germline assignment: CDR1 MNHNY and CDR2 SVGAGI (reference sequence). V gave up 0 bases and J gave up 7 bases, with 12 bases separating them. There are 14 residues in the CDR3. CDR3 in amino acids: CASSYSTGGGGYTF. In nucleotides, the CDR3 is TGTGCCAGCAGTTACTCGACCGGGGGAGGTGGCTACACCTTC.

The chain combines TRBV11-2 with TRBJ2-1, with 9 bases that match TRBD2. V gave up 4 bases and J gave up 12 bases; unmatched junction bases: 13. This CDR3 spans 15 amino acids. Germline V gene sequence: CDR1 SGHAT, CDR2 FQNNGV. The CDR3 spells CASSSGSGGVMWQFF. The CDR3 DNA sequence: TGTGCCAGCAGCTCCGGTAGCGGGGGCGTTATGTGGCAGTTCTTC.

This clone was observed a handful of times. The chain uses TRBV29-1 and TRBJ2-3; 9 bases are a match to TRBD1. Germline CDR1 SQVTM, CDR2 ANQGSEA. CDR3 length equals 16 residues. Unmatched junction bases numbered 6, after V lost 0 bases and J lost 2 bases. The CDR3 DNA reads as TGCAGCGTTGAAGATCCCGGACAGGGGTACACAGATACGCAGTATTTT. As protein: CSVEDPGQGYTDTQYF.

The CDR3 DNA sequence: TGTGCCAGCAGCTTGACTCGGGGTTACCCTATCTCCTATAATTCACCCCTCCACTTT. Its protein is CASSLTRGYPISYNSPLHF. This chain connects TRBV5-8 to TRBJ1-6; the D is unclear. V was clipped by 1 base and J by 0 bases, with 17 bases between them. The CDR3 consists of 19 residues. CDR1 and CDR2 from the germline V gene are SGHTS and YDEGEE. Variable domain in full (rest from reference TRBV5-8 and TRBJ1-6): EAGVTQSPTHLIKTRGQQATLRCSPISGHTSVYWYQQALGLGLQFLLWYDEGEERNRGNFPPRFSGRQFPNYSSELNVNALELEDSALYLCASSLTRGYPISYNSPLHFGNGTRLTVT.

This clone has only a few counts. This chain connects TRBV19 to TRBJ1-5; a weak D match, TRBD1 (6 bases). V was pared by 10 bases and J by 1 base, with 14 bases between. The V gene's germline CDR1 is LNHDA and CDR2 SQIVND (reference sequence). There are 14 residues in the CDR3. The DNA for the CDR3 is TGTGCCACCTCAGGACAGTTCAGCAATCAGCCCCAGCATTTT. This translates into CATSGQFSNQPQHF.